This T cell receptor beta chain is from a study of shared clonotypes between healthy human individuals. Trimming stripped 3 bases from V and 1 base from J, with 12 bases between. Germline lookup yields CDR1 SNHLY and CDR2 FYNNEI. CDR3 size: 15 residues. As for this clone: What it binds is not known.

Repertoires were generated with immunoSEQ multiplex PCR, while TCRdb's copy carries only in-frame clones and drops some. Here the sample spans 1,500,000 or so clones, approximately 98.5% being singletons. The study's findings and limits: Donor scarcity curtailed the genetic and exposure-history diversity represented herein.

Splitting the CD4+ cells yielded a CD45RA+ naive subset and a CD45RA-negative memory subset. The receptor's source is a man in his thirties or forties in good health. The sample consisted of naive CD4+ T cells sorted from blood. Subset meaning: CD45RA+ positively selected. The chain has TRBV2 and TRBJ2-5; TRBD1 is a possible D gene (6 bases). CDR3: CASSDIRGPQETQYF. The CDR3 nucleotides read TGTGCCAGCAGTGATATCAGGGGCCCCCAAGAGACCCAGTACTTC. Based on the CDR3 plus reference TRBV2 and TRBJ2-5, the full variable domain is EPEVTQTPSHQVTQMGQEVILRCVPISNHLYFYWYRQILGQKVEFLVSFYNNEISEKSEIFDDQFSVERPDGSNFTLKIRSTKLEDSAMYFCASSDIRGPQETQYFGPGTRLLVL.